The 7 T cell receptor beta chains reported below all come from one sample, sequenced in a study of T cell changes during pregnancy in multiple sclerosis. Using immunoSEQ multiplex PCR, the repertoire was profiled, and TCRdb retains in-frame clones only, with some absent. Counted here are approximately 45,000 clones, 85% to 95% occurring once; the ten biggest clones make up 2.9%. This specimen was CD8+ T cells from peripheral blood mononuclear cells, taken in the second trimester of pregnancy. These receptors all stem from a female donor with multiple sclerosis, enrolled in a pregnancy study.

This clone was seen once. The gene calls are TRBV9 and TRBJ1-4, with 7 bases lining up with TRBD1. Germline values: CDR1 SGDLS, CDR2 YYNGEE. V shed 3 bases, J shed 7 bases, and the junction held 6 bases outside the gene matches. This CDR3 has 14 residues. The CDR3 is CASSGGGGGEKLFF. As DNA, the CDR3 is TGTGCCAGCAGCGGAGGAGGGGGCGGTGAAAAACTGTTTTTT.

The CDR3 loop reads CASTRTSGEWDEQFF. The CDR3 DNA reads TGTGCCAGCACTCGGACTAGCGGGGAGTGGGATGAGCAGTTCTTC. V gene TRBV6-5 combines with J gene TRBJ2-1, with 12 bases that match TRBD2. The CDR3 has 15 amino acids. V dropped 7 bases and J dropped 8; count of bases not matched to a gene: 9. Looked up from germline, CDR1 is MNHEY and CDR2 is SVGAGI.

The chain carries TRBV7-2 and TRBJ2-5, with 11 bases identical to TRBD2. In germline, CDR1 is SGHTA, CDR2 FQGNSA. The trim removed 4 bases at V and 5 bases at J, leaving 6 bases unmatched. The CDR3 contains 15 residues. The DNA for the CDR3 is TGTGCCAGCAGCTCAGGGACTAGCGGCATGGAGACCCAGTACTTC. It specifies CASSSGTSGMETQYF.

The rearrangement uses TRBV5-1 and TRBJ2-1; 8 bases fit TRBD1. The CDR3 spans 13 residues. V lost 0 bases and J lost 12; bases outside the gene matches: 5. Germline V lookup: CDR1 SGHRS, CDR2 YFSETQ. In DNA form, the CDR3 reads TGCGCCAGCAGCTTGGACCCAGGGGGCGCGCAGTTCTTC. This encodes CASSLDPGGAQFF.

V usage is TRBV15 and J usage is TRBJ2-1; TRBD2 aligns across 10 bases. The V segment lost 1 base and the J segment 6 bases; nucleotides outside the gene matches: 0. The CDR3 totals 14 residues. Germline CDR1 LNHNV, CDR2 YYDKDF (reference sequence). The CDR3 sequence is CATSRVAGGNEQFF. The CDR3, as DNA: TGTGCCACCAGCAGAGTAGCGGGGGGCAATGAGCAGTTCTTC.

The V and J genes are TRBV21-1 and TRBJ2-7; the table's D gene call, TRBD1, was not cross checked with the DNA. TRBV21-1 is termed a pseudogene. The CDR3 is made up of 14 amino acids. CDR3 amino acids: CASSRTGSSYEQYF. The CDR3, as DNA: TGTGCCAGCAGCAGGACAGGGAGTTCCTACGAGCAGTACTTC.

This chain joins TRBV2 and TRBJ2-5; 11 bases are a match to TRBD1. The CDR3 has 17 residues. Losses at the gene ends were 4 bases for V and 3 bases for J; bases not matched to a gene: 10. Germline V CDR1 and CDR2: SNHLY, FYNNEI. The CDR3, as DNA: TGTGCCAGCAGTGGAATTGCGCCGGGACAGGGGGAAGAGACCCAGTACTTC. Translation gives CASSGIAPGQGEETQYF.